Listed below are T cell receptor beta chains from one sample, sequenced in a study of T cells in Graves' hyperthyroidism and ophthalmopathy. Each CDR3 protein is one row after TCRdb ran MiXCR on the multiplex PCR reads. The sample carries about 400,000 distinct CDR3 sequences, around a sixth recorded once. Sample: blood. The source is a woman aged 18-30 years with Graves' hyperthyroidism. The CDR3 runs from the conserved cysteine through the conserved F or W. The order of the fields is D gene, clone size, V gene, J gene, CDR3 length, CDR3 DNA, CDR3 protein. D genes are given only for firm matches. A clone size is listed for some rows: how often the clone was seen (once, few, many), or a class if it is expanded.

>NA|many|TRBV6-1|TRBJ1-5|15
TGTGCCAGCAGTGATCGAGACTATTTAAATCAGCCCCAGCATTTT
CASSDRDYLNQPQHF
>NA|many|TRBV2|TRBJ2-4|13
TGTGCCAGCAGTGGAAGGGGAAGTAACATTCAGTACTTC
CASSGRGSNIQYF
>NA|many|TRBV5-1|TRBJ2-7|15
TGCGCCAGCAGCTTGGATCGAGGGTCAACCTACGAGCAGTACTTC
CASSLDRGSTYEQYF
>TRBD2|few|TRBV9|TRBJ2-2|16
TGTGCCAGCAGCGGCGGACTAGCGTATGGTGGCGGGGAGCTGTTTTTT
CASSGGLAYGGGELFF
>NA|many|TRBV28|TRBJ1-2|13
TGTGCCAGCAGTTTATGGGGCCCCTATGGCTACACCTTC
CASSLWGPYGYTF
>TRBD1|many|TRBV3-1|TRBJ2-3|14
TGTGCCAGCAGCCGGGGACAGGGGCTGGATACGCAGTATTTT
CASSRGQGLDTQYF
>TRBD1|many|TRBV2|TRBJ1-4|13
TGTGCCAGCAGTAACAGGGGTAATGAAAAACTGTTTTTT
CASSNRGNEKLFF
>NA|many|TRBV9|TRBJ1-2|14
TGTGCCAGCGCACGAGGTCCGGAAAACTATGGCTACACCTTC
CASARGPENYGYTF
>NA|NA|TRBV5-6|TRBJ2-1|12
TGTGCCAGCAGCTCCCAAGGTAGGGAGCAGTTCTTC
CASSSQGREQFF
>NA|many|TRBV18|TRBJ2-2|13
TGTGCCAGCTCACCAAATGGTCCCGGGGAGCTGTTTTTT
CASSPNGPGELFF
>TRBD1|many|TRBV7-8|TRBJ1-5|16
TGTGCCAGCAGCCCAGAGACAGGGGGGAATAGGCAGCCCCAGCATTTT
CASSPETGGNRQPQHF
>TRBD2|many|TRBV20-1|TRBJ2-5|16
TGCAGTGCTAGTACGATTACGGGGGGTCTACGAAAGACCCAGTACTTC
CSASTITGGLRKTQYF
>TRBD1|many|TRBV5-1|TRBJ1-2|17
TGCGCCAGCAGCCTGGTTTCTGGGACAGCCGGATACTATGGCTACACCTTC
CASSLVSGTAGYYGYTF
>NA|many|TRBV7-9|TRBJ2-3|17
TGTGCCAGCAGCCCAGGTGGACTCGCCGGCGTGGCAGATACGCAGTATTTT
CASSPGGLAGVADTQYF
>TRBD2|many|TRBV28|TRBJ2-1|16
TGTGCCAGCAGTTTAGGTCTAGCGGGGGGCCCTAATGAGCAGTTCTTC
CASSLGLAGGPNEQFF
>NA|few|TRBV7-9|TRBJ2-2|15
TGTGCCAGCAGCTTACAAGGGCCGGGCACCGGGGAGCTGTTTTTT
CASSLQGPGTGELFF
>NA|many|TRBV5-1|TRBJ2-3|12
TGCGCCAGCAGCTTGGTAGCAGATACGCAGTATTTT
CASSLVADTQYF
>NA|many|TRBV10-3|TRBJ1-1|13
TGTGCCATCAGTGAGTCGAAGTACACTGAAGCTTTCTTT
CAISESKYTEAFF
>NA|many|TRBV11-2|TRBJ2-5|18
TGTGCCAGCAGCTTAGAATCTCGCAGGTCTGACCGCCAAGAGACCCAGTACTTC
CASSLESRRSDRQETQYF
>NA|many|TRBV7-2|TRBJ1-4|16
TGTGCCAGCAGCCCCCGTTCTGGGGGGGGTAATGAAAAACTGTTTTTT
CASSPRSGGGNEKLFF
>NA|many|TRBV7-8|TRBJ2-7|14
TGTGCCAGCAGCTCCACCGGGGTCACCTACGAGCAGTACTTC
CASSSTGVTYEQYF
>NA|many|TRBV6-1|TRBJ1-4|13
TGTGCCAGCAGAGAAGGAACTCGTGAAAAACTGTTTTTT
CASREGTREKLFF
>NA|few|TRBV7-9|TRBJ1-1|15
TGTGCCAGCAGCTCGGGAGTACCCGGGGCCACTGAAGCTTTCTTT
CASSSGVPGATEAFF
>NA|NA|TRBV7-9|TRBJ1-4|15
TGTGCCAGCAGCTCTCCGACAGACCCTAATGAAAAACTGTTTTTT
CASSSPTDPNEKLFF
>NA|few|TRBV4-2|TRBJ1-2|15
TGTGCCAGCAGCCAAAGTTCGGGGGCCAGCTATGGCTACACCTTC
CASSQSSGASYGYTF
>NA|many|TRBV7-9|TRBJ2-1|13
TGTGCCAGCAGCTCCGATTGGCATAATGAGCAGTTCTTC
CASSSDWHNEQFF
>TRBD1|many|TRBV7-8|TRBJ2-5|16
TGTGCCAGCAGCTTTCGACAGGGGAAGTACCAAGAGACCCAGTACTTC
CASSFRQGKYQETQYF
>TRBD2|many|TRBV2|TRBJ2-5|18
TGTGCCAGCAGTGAACTAGCGGGGTCGACAGACGGTCCAGAGACCCAGTACTTC
CASSELAGSTDGPETQYF
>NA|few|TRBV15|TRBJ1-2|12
TGTGCCACCAGCGCGACGGACTATGGCTACACCTTC
CATSATDYGYTF
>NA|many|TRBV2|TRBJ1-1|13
TGTGCCAGCACCACTCGGGGGGGGACTGAAGCTTTCTTT
CASTTRGGTEAFF
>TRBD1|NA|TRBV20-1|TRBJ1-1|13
TGCAGTGCTACCAGGGGGAGGAACACTGAAGCTTTCTTT
CSATRGRNTEAFF
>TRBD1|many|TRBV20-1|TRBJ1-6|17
TGCAGTGCTGAGAGGGGGCGCTCCTCCTTCGATAATTCACCCCTCCACTTT
CSAERGRSSFDNSPLHF
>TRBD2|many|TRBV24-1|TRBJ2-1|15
TGTGCCACCAGTTCGACTAGCGGATCCTACAATGAGCAGTTCTTC
CATSSTSGSYNEQFF
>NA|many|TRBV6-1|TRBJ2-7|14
TGTGCCAGCAGTTACAACGCAGGATCCTACGAGCAGTACTTC
CASSYNAGSYEQYF
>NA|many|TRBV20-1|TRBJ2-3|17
TGCAGTGCTAGATCCTGGACCGGGACCCCGCCCCCAGATACGCAGTATTTT
CSARSWTGTPPPDTQYF
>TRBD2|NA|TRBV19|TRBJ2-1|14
TGTGCCAGTAGTATTAGCGGGGATTACAATGAGCAGTTCTTC
CASSISGDYNEQFF
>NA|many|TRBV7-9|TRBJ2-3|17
TGTGCCAGCAGCTTTACCCGCAGGGTGGCCGGTGGAGATACGCAGTATTTT
CASSFTRRVAGGDTQYF
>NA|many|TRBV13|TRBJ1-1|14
TGTGCCTCCACGGACGGCAGCCTGAACACTGAAGCTTTCTTT
CASTDGSLNTEAFF
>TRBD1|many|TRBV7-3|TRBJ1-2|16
TGTGCCAGCAGGGCCGGGACAGGGAAAGCTAACTATGGCTACACCTTC
CASRAGTGKANYGYTF
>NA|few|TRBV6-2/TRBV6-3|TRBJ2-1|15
TGTGCCAGCAGTTATGGCCAGGGGAACGTCAATGAGCAGTTCTTC
CASSYGQGNVNEQFF
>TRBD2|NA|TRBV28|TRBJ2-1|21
TGTGCCAGCAGACATTCGGTTGGGACATTGACTAGCGGGAGGGTTCAGAATGAGCAGTTCTTC
CASRHSVGTLTSGRVQNEQFF
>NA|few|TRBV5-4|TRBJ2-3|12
TGTGCCAGCAGCCCGACAGCAGATACGCAGTATTTT
CASSPTADTQYF
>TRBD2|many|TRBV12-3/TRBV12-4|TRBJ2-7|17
TGTGCCAGCAGTTTAGATAGGAAGGGACTAGCTTCGTACGAGCAGTACTTC
CASSLDRKGLASYEQYF
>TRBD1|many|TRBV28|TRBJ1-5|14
TGTGCCAGCAGTTCCGGGGACAGGGGTGAGGCCCAGCATTTT
CASSSGDRGEAQHF
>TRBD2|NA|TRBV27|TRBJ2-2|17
TGTGCCAGCAGTGGACTAGCGGGGACAGGGTCCACCGGGGAGCTGTTTTTT
CASSGLAGTGSTGELFF
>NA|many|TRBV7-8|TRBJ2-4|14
TGTGCCAGCAGCTTGTGGGGGTACAAAAACATTCAGTACTTC
CASSLWGYKNIQYF
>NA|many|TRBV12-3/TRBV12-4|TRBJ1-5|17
TGTGCCAGCAGTTTTGGTGGCCAGGATTATAGCAATCAGCCCCAGCATTTT
CASSFGGQDYSNQPQHF
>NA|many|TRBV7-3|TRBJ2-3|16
TGTGCCAGCAGCTTAACGGCGCCACCCCCCACAGATACGCAGTATTTT
CASSLTAPPPTDTQYF
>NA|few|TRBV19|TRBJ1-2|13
TGTGCCAGTAGTCCCCAGGATGGTTATGGCTACACCTTC
CASSPQDGYGYTF
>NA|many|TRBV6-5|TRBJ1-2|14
TGTGCCAGCAGTTACTCAGGGGCTTCCTATGGCTACACCTTC
CASSYSGASYGYTF
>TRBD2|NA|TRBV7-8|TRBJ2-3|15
TGTGCCAGCAGCGTCTCGACTAGCTACACAGATACGCAGTATTTT
CASSVSTSYTDTQYF
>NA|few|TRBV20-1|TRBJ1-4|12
TGCAGTGCTCCATCCGTCGATGAAAAACTGTTTTTT
CSAPSVDEKLFF
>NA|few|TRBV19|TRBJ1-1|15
TGTGCCTGCGGGGCATCTCCCAGGGGGAACACTGAAGCTTTCTTT
CACGASPRGNTEAFF
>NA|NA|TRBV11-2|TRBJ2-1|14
TGTGCCAGCAGCTCATCGGGTTATTACAATGAGCAGTTCTTC
CASSSSGYYNEQFF
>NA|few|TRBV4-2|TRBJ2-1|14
TGTGCCAGCAGCATACAACGGGCCTCGGGCGAGCAGTTCTTC
CASSIQRASGEQFF
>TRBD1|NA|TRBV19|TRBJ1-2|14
TGTGCCAGTAGTATCGGAGGGGGCGAGCGGAGCTACACCTTC
CASSIGGGERSYTF
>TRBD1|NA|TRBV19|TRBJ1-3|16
TGTGCCAGTAGTATCCCCGGGACAGGGGTTGGAAACACCATATATTTT
CASSIPGTGVGNTIYF
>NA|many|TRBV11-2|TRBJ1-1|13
TGTGCCAGCAGCTCCCCCCCGAACACTGAAGCTTTCTTT
CASSSPPNTEAFF
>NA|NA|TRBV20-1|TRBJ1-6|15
TGCAGTGCTAGAGATCTGGGCCGCCCCGGTTCACCCCTCCACTTT
CSARDLGRPGSPLHF
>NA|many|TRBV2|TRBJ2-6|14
TGTGCCAGCAGAACAGGGTCTGGGGCCAACGTCCTGACTTTC
CASRTGSGANVLTF